A selection of T cell receptor beta chains follows, all from one sample in a study of cytomegalovirus exposure and HLA in healthy donors. The table came from immunoSEQ multiplex PCR; TCRdb's copy has only in-frame clones and leaves some out. The table includes some 140,000 clones, 80% detected once. The sequenced sample was PBMCs. The source is a man younger than 45 in good health and CMV-seronegative. Each CDR3 is given with its conserved first and last residue. D genes are given only for firm matches. Clone size appears in some rows only: once, few, many, or a class for an expanded clone.

. . TRBJ2-4 TRBV6-5 TGTGCCAGCAGTCCTCAGGGGGCCAAAAACATTCAGTACTTC CASSPQGAKNIQYF
few . TRBJ2-6 TRBV6-1 TGTGCCAGCAGTGGGTGGGGGCTTCTCTCTGGGGCCAACGTCCTGACTTTC CASSGWGLLSGANVLTF
. . TRBJ1-2 TRBV11-3 TGTGCCAGCAGCCCCAGGCGCAGCAGCTTCCCGACAGATTATGGCTACACCTTC CASSPRRSSFPTDYGYTF
. TRBD2 TRBJ2-1 TRBV11-3 TGTGCCAGCAGCTTAGACCCCGCTAGCGGGAGGGTGGGTGAGCAGTTCTTC CASSLDPASGRVGEQFF
. TRBD1 TRBJ2-7 TRBV7-9 TGTGCCAGCAGCTCAGACAGGGAGAGAGTCCACGAGCAGTACTTC CASSSDRERVHEQYF
. . TRBJ1-1 TRBV28 TGTGCCAGCAGTTTAGTCGGACCGACCCGGGGAACTGAAGCTTTCTTT CASSLVGPTRGTEAFF
. TRBD2 TRBJ2-2 TRBV5-4 TGTGCCAGCAGCTTAGGGACTAGCGGGACTGGCGGGGAGCTGTTTTTT CASSLGTSGTGGELFF
. . TRBJ2-7 TRBV5-6 TGTGCCAGCAGCCGGTCGGTCGAGCAGTACTTC CASSRSVEQYF
. . TRBJ1-2 TRBV5-4 TGTGCCAGCAGCTTTGCAGGGAACTATGGCTACACCTTC CASSFAGNYGYTF
. TRBD2 TRBJ2-1 TRBV7-9 TGTGCCAGCAGCCCACCCGCGGGAGGGCCAGACAATGAGCAGTTCTTC CASSPPAGGPDNEQFF
. . TRBJ2-1 TRBV27 TGTGCCAGCAGAGAACAGGTTAGCTCCTACAATGAGCAGTTCTTC CASREQVSSYNEQFF
few . TRBJ1-2 TRBV6-5 TGTGCCAGCGTTGGGGGAGGGGACGGCTATGGCTACACCTTC CASVGGGDGYGYTF
few TRBD1 TRBJ1-2 TRBV4-1 TGCGCCAGCAGCCATAAAGAGGGACAGGGGGCAGTGGGCTACACCTTC CASSHKEGQGAVGYTF